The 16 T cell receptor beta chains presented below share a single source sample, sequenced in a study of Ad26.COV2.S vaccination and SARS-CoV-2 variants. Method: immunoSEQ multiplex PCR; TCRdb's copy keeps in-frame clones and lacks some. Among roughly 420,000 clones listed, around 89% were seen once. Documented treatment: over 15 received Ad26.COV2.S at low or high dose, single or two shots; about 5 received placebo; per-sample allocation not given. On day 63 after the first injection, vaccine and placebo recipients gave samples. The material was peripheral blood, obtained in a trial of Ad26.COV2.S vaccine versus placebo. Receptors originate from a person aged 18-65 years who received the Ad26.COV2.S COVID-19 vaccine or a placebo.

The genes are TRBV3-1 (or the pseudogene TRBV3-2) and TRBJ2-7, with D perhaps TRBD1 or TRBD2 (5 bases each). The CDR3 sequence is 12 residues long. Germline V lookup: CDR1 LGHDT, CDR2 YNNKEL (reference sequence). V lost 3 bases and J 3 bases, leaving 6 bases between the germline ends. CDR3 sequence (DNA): TGTGCCAGCAGCCAGGGGGACTACGAGCAGTACTTC. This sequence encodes CASSQGDYEQYF.

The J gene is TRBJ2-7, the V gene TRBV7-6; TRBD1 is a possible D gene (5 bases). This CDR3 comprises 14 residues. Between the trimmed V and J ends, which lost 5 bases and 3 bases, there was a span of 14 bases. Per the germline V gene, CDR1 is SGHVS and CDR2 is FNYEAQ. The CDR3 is CASSPRQNDYEQYF. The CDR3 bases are TGTGCCAGCAGCCCTAGACAGAACGACTACGAGCAGTACTTC. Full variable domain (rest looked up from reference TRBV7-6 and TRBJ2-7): GAGVSQSPRYKVTKRGQDVALRCDPISGHVSLYWYRQALGQGPEFLTYFNYEAQQDKSGLPNDRFSAERPEGSISTLTIQRTEQRDSAMYRCASSPRQNDYEQYFGPGTRLTVT.

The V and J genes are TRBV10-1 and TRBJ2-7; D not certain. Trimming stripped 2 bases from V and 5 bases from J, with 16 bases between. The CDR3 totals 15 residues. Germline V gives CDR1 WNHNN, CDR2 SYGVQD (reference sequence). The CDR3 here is CASSENNTYSNEQYF. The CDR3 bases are TGCGCCAGCAGTGAGAACAACACATATTCCAACGAGCAGTACTTC.

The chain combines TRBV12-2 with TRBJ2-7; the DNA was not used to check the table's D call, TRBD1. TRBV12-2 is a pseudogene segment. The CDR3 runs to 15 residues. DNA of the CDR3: TGTGCAAGTCGCTTATCGCCAGGTCGGACCTACGAGCAGTACTTC. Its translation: CASRLSPGRTYEQYF.

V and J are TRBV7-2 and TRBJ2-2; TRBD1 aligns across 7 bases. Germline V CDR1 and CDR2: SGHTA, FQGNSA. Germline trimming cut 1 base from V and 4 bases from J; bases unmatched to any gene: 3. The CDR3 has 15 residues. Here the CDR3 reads CASSLGGQITGELFF. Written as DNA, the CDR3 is TGTGCCAGCAGCTTAGGGGGACAGATCACCGGGGAGCTGTTTTTT.

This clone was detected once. This CDR3 is CASSAGPWETQYF. The CDR3 bases are TGTGCCAGCAGCGCTGGACCCTGGGAGACCCAGTACTTC. The chain couples TRBV7-3 to TRBJ2-5; D gene unclear. In germline, CDR1 is SGHTA, CDR2 FQGTGA. This CDR3 region has 13 residues. Trimming pared 5 bases from V and 5 bases from J, leaving 12 bases between. Together with reference TRBV7-3 and TRBJ2-5, the CDR3 gives the full variable domain: GAGVSQTPSNKVTEKGKYVELRCDPISGHTALYWYRQSLGQGPEFLIYFQGTGAADDSGLPNDRFFAVRPEGSVSTLKIQRTERGDSAVYLCASSAGPWETQYFGPGTRLLVL.

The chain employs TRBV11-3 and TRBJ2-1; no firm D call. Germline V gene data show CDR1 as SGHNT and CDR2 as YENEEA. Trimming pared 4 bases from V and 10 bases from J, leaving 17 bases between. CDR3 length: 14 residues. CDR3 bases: TGTGCCAGCAGCTCCGGGTCCAGCACCGGCGAGCAGTTCTTC. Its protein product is CASSSGSSTGEQFF. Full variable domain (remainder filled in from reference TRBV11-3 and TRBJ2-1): EAGVVQSPRYKIIEKKQPVAFWCNPISGHNTLYWYLQNLGQGPELLIRYENEEAVDDSQLPKDRFSAERLKGVDSTLKIQPAELGDSAVYLCASSSGSSTGEQFFGPGTRLTVL.

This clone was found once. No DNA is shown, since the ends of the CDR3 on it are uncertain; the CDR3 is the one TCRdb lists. The CDR3 is CASSKVGRGSQETQYF. The V and J genes are TRBV21-1 and TRBJ2-5; the D call of TRBD2 is as the table states it, not checked on the DNA. TRBV21-1 is shown as a pseudogene. The CDR3 is 16 residues long, ends included.

The CDR3, as DNA: TGCAGTGCTAGTTCGACAGGGACTTGGATTTCACCCCTCCACTTT. Translating gives CSASSTGTWISPLHF. The chain recombines TRBV20-1 with TRBJ1-6; 7 bases agree with TRBD1. Germline V gene lookup returns CDR1 DFQATT and CDR2 SNEGSKA (reference sequence). V gave up 3 bases and J gave up 9 bases; unmatched junction bases: 11. The CDR3 is 15 amino acids.

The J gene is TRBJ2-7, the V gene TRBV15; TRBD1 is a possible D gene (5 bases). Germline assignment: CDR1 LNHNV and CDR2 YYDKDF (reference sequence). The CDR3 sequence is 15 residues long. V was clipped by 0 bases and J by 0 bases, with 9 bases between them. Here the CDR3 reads CATSRDYRSSYEQYF. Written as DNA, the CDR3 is TGTGCCACCAGCAGAGATTACAGGAGCTCCTACGAGCAGTACTTC.

The CDR3 sequence: CASSRVQGNQETQYF. The CDR3 bases are TGCGCCAGCAGCCGAGTACAGGGTAACCAAGAGACCCAGTACTTC. The chain recombines TRBV4-1 with TRBJ2-5; maybe TRBD1 (6 bases). Germline CDR1 and CDR2: MGHRA and YSYEKL. The CDR3 contains 15 residues. With 4 bases removed from V and 0 bases from J, the gap between germline ends came to 12 bases.

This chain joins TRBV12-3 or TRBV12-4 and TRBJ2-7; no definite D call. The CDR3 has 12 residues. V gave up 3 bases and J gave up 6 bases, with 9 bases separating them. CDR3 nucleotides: TGTGCCAGCAGTTTTGCTTTCTCCGAGCAGTACTTC. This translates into CASSFAFSEQYF.

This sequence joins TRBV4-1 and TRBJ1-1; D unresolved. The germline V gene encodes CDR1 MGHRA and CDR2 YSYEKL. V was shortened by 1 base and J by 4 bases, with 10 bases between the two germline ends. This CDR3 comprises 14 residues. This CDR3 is CASSQALGSTEAFF. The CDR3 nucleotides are TGCGCCAGCAGCCAAGCGCTGGGGAGCACTGAAGCTTTCTTT.

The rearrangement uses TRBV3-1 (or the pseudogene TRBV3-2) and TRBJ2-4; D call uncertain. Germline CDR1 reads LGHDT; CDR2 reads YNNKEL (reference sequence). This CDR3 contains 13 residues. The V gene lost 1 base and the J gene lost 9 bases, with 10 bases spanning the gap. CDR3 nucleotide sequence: TGTGCCAGCAGCCAAGGGCTAGAAATCATTCAGTACTTC. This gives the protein CASSQGLEIIQYF.

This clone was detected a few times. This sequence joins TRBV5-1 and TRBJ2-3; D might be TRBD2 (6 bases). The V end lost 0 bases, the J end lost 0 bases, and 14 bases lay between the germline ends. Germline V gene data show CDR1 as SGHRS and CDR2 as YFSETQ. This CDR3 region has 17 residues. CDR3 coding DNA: TGCGCCAGCAGCTTGGTAGCGGCCCCTCGGAGCACAGATACGCAGTATTTT. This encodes CASSLVAAPRSTDTQYF.

CDR3 residues: CASGDYEQYF. In nucleotides, the CDR3 is TGTGCCAGTGGGGACTACGAGCAGTACTTC. V gene TRBV19 combines with J gene TRBJ2-7, with D unclear. The germline V gene encodes CDR1 LNHDA and CDR2 SQIVND (reference sequence). V was shortened by 8 bases and J by 3 bases, with 5 bases between the two germline ends. The CDR3 covers 10 residues.